This T cell receptor beta chain stems from a study of OX40 agonist ivuxolimab in advanced cancers. Clones were sequenced by immunoSEQ multiplex PCR, and TCRdb holds only the in-frame ones, with some missing. In the table there are tens of thousands of clones, more than 75% of which are singletons. Germline CDR1 SGHRS, CDR2 YFSETQ. CDR3 length equals 14 residues. The V end lost 0 bases, the J end lost 2 bases, and 9 bases lay between the germline ends. Sequenced here: CD4+ or CD8+ T cells sorted from blood, sampled in a trial of the OX40 agonist ivuxolimab. This clonotype was sampled from an adult with an advanced solid tumor such as melanoma, head and neck, liver or kidney cancer. The V gene is TRBV5-1, the J gene TRBJ2-7; D is undetermined. The CDR3, as DNA: TGCGCCAGCAGCTTGGACGGTAGGACCTACGAGCAGTACTTC. Its translation is CASSLDGRTYEQYF.